This is a list of T cell receptor beta chains from one sample in a study of T-cell memory formation after mild COVID-19. TCRdb ran MiXCR on the 5' RACE reads and lists one entry per CDR3 protein. This sample carries hundreds of thousands of distinct CDR3 sequences, about 20% of them seen once, and the ten largest clones take 8.4%. Sequencing was carried out using PBMCs or a T cell subset sorted from them (not recorded which). The receptors were gathered from an adult woman who had mild COVID-19 (a few samples of this study predate the infection). Cell type and time point are not known. CDR3s include the opening cysteine and the closing phenylalanine or tryptophan. A D gene is named only where the DNA matches it firmly. The listing skips clone size in some rows; elsewhere it reads once, few, many or a size class.

>.|14|TRBJ2-5|TRBV7-2|few
CASSLALVVETQYF
TGTGCCAGCAGCTTAGCGTTGGTTGTAGAGACCCAGTACTTC
>TRBD2|15|TRBJ2-7|TRBV6-5|.
CASIEIRGGAYEQYF
TGTGCCAGCATCGAAATCCGGGGGGGAGCCTACGAGCAGTACTTC
>.|14|TRBJ1-1|TRBV5-5|.
CASSPALVSGEAFF
TGTGCCAGCAGCCCGGCGCTGGTCTCCGGGGAAGCTTTCTTT
>TRBD1|20|TRBJ1-1|TRBV4-2|.
CASSQDRGGQADLMNTEAFF
TGTGCCAGCAGCCAGGATAGAGGGGGACAGGCTGATCTCATGAACACTGAAGCTTTCTTT
>.|16|TRBJ2-7|TRBV4-1|.
CASSARPARATYEQYF
TGCGCCAGCAGCGCCCGCCCCGCGCGGGCAACCTACGAGCAGTACTTC
>.|14|TRBJ2-5|TRBV4-2|few
CASSQDVGGQTQYF
TGTGCCAGCAGCCAAGATGTTGGGGGGCAGACCCAGTACTTC
>TRBD2|15|TRBJ2-4|TRBV7-9|.
CASSLVLAGVNIQYF
TGTGCCAGCAGCTTAGTACTAGCGGGAGTAAACATTCAGTACTTC
>TRBD1|19|TRBJ1-1|TRBV12-5|.
CASGLVQGQGIPSYTEAFF
TGTGCTAGTGGTTTGGTACAGGGACAGGGCATTCCATCGTACACTGAAGCTTTCTTT
>TRBD2|17|TRBJ2-2|TRBV5-1|.
CASSLGTSGEYTGELFF
TGCGCCAGCAGCCTAGGGACTAGCGGGGAGTACACCGGGGAGCTGTTTTTT
>TRBD1|18|TRBJ2-1|TRBV23-1|few
CASSQSPPSGTGVNEQFF
TGCGCCAGCAGTCAATCGCCGCCCTCCGGGACAGGGGTCAATGAGCAGTTCTTC
>TRBD1|14|TRBJ1-4|TRBV24-1|.
CATRNDRGCEKLFF
TGTGCCACCAGAAATGACAGGGGGTGCGAAAAACTGTTTTTT
>.|15|TRBJ2-7|TRBV6-5|.
CASSYSGSAVYEQYF
TGTGCCAGCAGTTACTCGGGCAGCGCGGTATACGAGCAGTACTTC
>.|14|TRBJ1-5|TRBV30|few
CAWSVQNSNQPQHF
TGTGCCTGGAGTGTACAGAATAGCAATCAGCCCCAGCATTTT
>.|12|TRBJ1-5|TRBV24-1|few
CATSGAGQPQHF
TGTGCCACCAGTGGGGCAGGCCAGCCCCAGCATTTT
>.|14|TRBJ2-7|TRBV6-1|.
CASWNRVRSYEQYF
TGTGCCAGCTGGAACAGGGTTAGGTCCTACGAGCAGTACTTC
>TRBD1|19|TRBJ2-4|TRBV5-1|.
CASSSGQVGGVKAKNIQYF
TGCGCCAGCAGCTCCGGACAGGTTGGCGGAGTTAAAGCCAAAAACATTCAGTACTTC
>.|16|TRBJ2-7|TRBV7-9|.
CASSLEVSPGRYEQYF
TGTGCCAGCAGCTTAGAGGTTTCTCCAGGGCGGTACGAGCAGTACTTC
>TRBD1|16|TRBJ1-5|TRBV20-1|few
CSASRSDRRGDQPQHF
TGCAGTGCTAGCCGGTCGGACAGGAGGGGCGATCAGCCCCAGCATTTT
>.|16|TRBJ2-7|TRBV7-9|few
CASSPPVLGSPYEQYF
TGTGCCAGCAGCCCTCCCGTTTTGGGGTCTCCCTACGAGCAGTACTTC
>.|13|TRBJ1-5|TRBV7-2|few
CASSLVSHQPQHF
TGTGCCAGCAGCTTAGTTTCCCATCAGCCCCAGCATTTT
>.|13|TRBJ2-7|TRBV25-1|few
CASSESPGLGQYF
TGTGCCAGCAGTGAATCACCCGGTCTTGGGCAGTACTTC
>.|18|TRBJ2-6|TRBV7-9|.
CASSFIPGQLSGANVLTF
TGTGCCAGCAGCTTCATTCCCGGACAGCTCTCTGGGGCCAACGTCCTGACTTTC
>.|13|TRBJ2-5|TRBV20-1|.
CSTTPGAQETQYF
TGCAGTACAACGCCGGGAGCCCAAGAGACCCAGTACTTC
>TRBD2|18|TRBJ2-1|TRBV7-2|few
CASSARLAGGPPGNEQFF
TGTGCCAGCAGCGCGAGACTAGCGGGAGGGCCGCCAGGTAATGAGCAGTTCTTC
>.|17|TRBJ2-3|TRBV9|.
CASSVVGTYTTTDTQYF
TGTGCCAGCAGCGTAGTCGGGACATATACCACGACAGATACGCAGTATTTT
>TRBD1|17|TRBJ1-5|TRBV12-3/TRBV12-4|few
CASSLGNRGRSNQPQHF
TGTGCCAGCAGTTTAGGAAACAGGGGAAGGAGCAATCAGCCCCAGCATTTT
>.|14|TRBJ2-2|TRBV7-9|.
CASSSTPGDGELFF
TGTGCCAGCAGCTCCACTCCAGGAGACGGGGAGCTGTTTTTT
>.|14|TRBJ2-7|TRBV5-6|.
CASSFGRSSIEQYF
TGTGCCAGCAGCTTTGGACGGTCTTCAATAGAGCAGTACTTC
>TRBD1|12|TRBJ2-7|TRBV29-1|.
CSAQGDAYEQYF
TGCAGCGCTCAGGGGGACGCCTACGAGCAGTACTTC
>TRBD1|17|TRBJ1-1|TRBV4-3|.
CASSSDYRTGDGTEAFF
TGCGCCAGCAGCTCAGATTATAGGACAGGGGATGGCACTGAAGCTTTCTTT
>TRBD2|19|TRBJ2-2|TRBV4-2|.
CASSPTFPPGGRMLGELFF
TGTGCCAGCAGCCCCACCTTCCCGCCGGGCGGGAGAATGCTCGGGGAGCTGTTTTTT
>.|15|TRBJ2-3|TRBV20-1|.
CSAEDSDSSTDTQYF
TGCAGTGCCGAAGACTCCGATTCTAGCACAGATACGCAGTATTTT
>.|14|TRBJ1-1|TRBV7-9|.
CASSFQTSNTEAFF
TGTGCCAGCAGCTTTCAAACATCGAACACTGAAGCTTTCTTT
>.|12|TRBJ2-1|TRBV20-1|few
CSAVQGSHEQFF
TGCAGTGCAGTACAGGGATCCCATGAGCAGTTCTTC
>.|16|TRBJ1-6|TRBV20-1|.
CSARDPVFGYNSPLHF
TGCAGTGCTAGAGATCCGGTGTTTGGCTATAATTCACCCCTCCACTTT
>TRBD2|16|TRBJ2-1|TRBV5-1|.
CASSEGLAGGLNEQFF
TGCGCCAGCAGCGAGGGACTAGCGGGAGGTTTGAATGAGCAGTTCTTC
>TRBD1|12|TRBJ2-1|TRBV29-1|few
CSGGDSINEQFF
TGCAGCGGAGGGGACAGTATCAATGAGCAGTTCTTC
>TRBD2|17|TRBJ2-3|TRBV20-1|.
CSARDRSASGPPDTQYF
TGCAGTGCTAGAGATAGGTCGGCTAGCGGGCCACCAGATACGCAGTATTTT
>TRBD2|13|TRBJ2-3|TRBV12-3/TRBV12-4|.
CASSRTSADTQYF
TGTGCCAGCAGTCGGACTAGCGCAGATACGCAGTATTTT
>TRBD1|14|TRBJ1-1|TRBV6-5|few
CASTRVRGSTEAFF
TGTGCCAGCACCCGGGTCAGGGGGAGCACTGAAGCTTTCTTT
>.|15|TRBJ1-2|TRBV15|few
CATSRENEPNYGYTF
TGTGCCACCAGCAGAGAAAACGAACCTAACTATGGCTACACCTTC
>TRBD2|19|TRBJ2-1|TRBV7-6|once
CASSRLGLAGAYFYNEQFF
TGTGCCAGCAGCCGACTCGGACTAGCGGGGGCCTATTTCTACAATGAGCAGTTCTTC
>.|15|TRBJ2-2|TRBV28|.
CASSLPGVVTGELFF
TGTGCCAGCAGTTTACCAGGGGTGGTCACCGGGGAGCTGTTTTTT
>.|12|TRBJ1-2|TRBV6-4|.
CASSEQGTKRTF
TGTGCCAGCAGTGAACAGGGCACTAAACGCACCTTC
>.|13|TRBJ2-7|TRBV18|once
CASSSPDRYEQYF
TGTGCCAGCTCAAGTCCGGATAGGTACGAGCAGTACTTC
>.|14|TRBJ1-2|TRBV27|.
CASSFGGENYGYTF
TGTGCCAGCAGTTTCGGGGGCGAAAACTATGGCTACACCTTC
>TRBD1|15|TRBJ1-6|TRBV9|many
CASSPRQGPDSPLHF
TGTGCCAGCAGCCCCCGACAGGGGCCCGATTCACCCCTCCACTTT
>.|12|TRBJ2-1|TRBV7-9|many
CASSLAPQVRFF
TGTGCCAGCAGCTTAGCGCCGCAGGTTAGGTTCTTC
>.|17|TRBJ2-1|TRBV7-8|.
CASSARAPLRLYNEQFF
TGTGCCAGCAGCGCCCGGGCCCCCCTCCGGCTTTACAATGAGCAGTTCTTC
>.|15|TRBJ1-4|TRBV7-2|.
CASSSAQGESEKLFF
TGTGCCAGCAGCTCTGCCCAGGGCGAAAGTGAAAAACTGTTTTTT
>.|12|TRBJ2-7|TRBV12-3/TRBV12-4|few
CASSLGQVEQYF
TGTGCCAGCAGTTTAGGACAGGTCGAGCAGTACTTC
>TRBD2|14|TRBJ2-7|TRBV4-3|.
CASSQRAGGDEQYF
TGCGCCAGCAGCCAACGAGCGGGAGGTGACGAGCAGTACTTC
>TRBD2|16|TRBJ2-3|TRBV20-1|.
CSASSGNWVTGDTQYF
TGCAGTGCTAGCAGCGGGAATTGGGTAACGGGAGATACGCAGTATTTT
>TRBD1|14|TRBJ2-5|TRBV6-5|few
CASSKPGGQETQYF
TGTGCCAGCAGCAAACCAGGGGGCCAAGAGACCCAGTACTTC
>TRBD2|15|TRBJ2-7|TRBV6-2/TRBV6-3|.
CASSYRGAGAYEQYF
TGTGCCAGCAGTTACAGAGGAGCGGGAGCCTACGAGCAGTACTTC